This T cell receptor (beta chain) was sequenced for a study of cytomegalovirus exposure and HLA in healthy donors. Study as a whole: Among roughly 180 million T cells, an earlier analysis found approximately 110 million unique TCR beta sequences. Caucasian-associated ancestry cluster membership applied to about four fifths of several hundred genotyped donors.

Germline assignment: CDR1 GTSNPN and CDR2 SVGIG (reference sequence). The CDR3 is made up of 13 amino acids. The V end was cut by 4 bases, the J end by 0 bases, with 9 bases between. It was with 60 Vbeta and 13 Jbeta primers that the PCR ran. Only in-frame clones appear in the TCRdb table, and some are missing; sequencing was by immunoSEQ multiplex PCR. Among a few hundred thousand clones listed, roughly 70% were seen once. Study-wide results and limits: CMV serostatus was the only recorded immune exposure for donors. About 90% or about 30% of the time was how often most TCR beta V segments were productive, according to an earlier analysis.

A single count supports this clone. Its antigen is not known. The sequence was collected from a woman aged 25 to 39 in good health and CMV-seronegative. The chain couples TRBV30 to TRBJ1-1; D gene unclear. Sequencing input: PBMCs. The CDR3 DNA reads as TGTGCCTGGAAAGTGGGCTTGAACACTGAAGCTTTCTTT. This gives the protein CAWKVGLNTEAFF.